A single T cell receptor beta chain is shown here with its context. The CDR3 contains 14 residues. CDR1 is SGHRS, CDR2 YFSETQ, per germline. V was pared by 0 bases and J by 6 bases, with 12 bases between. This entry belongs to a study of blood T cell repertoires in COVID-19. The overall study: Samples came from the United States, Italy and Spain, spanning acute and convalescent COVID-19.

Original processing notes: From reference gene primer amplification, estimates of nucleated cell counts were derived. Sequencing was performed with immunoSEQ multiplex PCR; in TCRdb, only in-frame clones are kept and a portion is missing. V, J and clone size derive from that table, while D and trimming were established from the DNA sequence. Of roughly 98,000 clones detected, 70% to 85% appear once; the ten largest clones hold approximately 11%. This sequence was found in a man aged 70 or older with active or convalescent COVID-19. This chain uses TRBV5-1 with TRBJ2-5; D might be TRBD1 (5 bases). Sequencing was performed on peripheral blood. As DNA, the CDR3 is TGCGCCAGCAGCTTGGATGGGGCTCTGAAGACCCAGTACTTC. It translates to CASSLDGALKTQYF.